The present entry profiles one TCR beta chain with its context. The antigen this receptor binds is unknown. Base quality data are lacking; no much larger clone is found one base away. CDR3 length: 13 amino acids, cysteine to phenylalanine. Kept here is only the CDR3 DNA, which spans 39 bases and is read in frame from base 1. The germline V gene specifies SGHVS as CDR1 and FQNEAQ as CDR2. The germline ends are 7 bases apart after V is trimmed by 4 bases and J by 6 bases. TCR CDR3 regions were amplified from genomic DNA by multiplex PCR using the deep immunoSEQ assay. Extracted genomic DNA from each cell subset was distributed evenly across all wells of several immunoSEQ 96-well plates, and each plate was treated as a replicate. For sorted subsets, 200 ng of genomic DNA, equivalent to 25,000 to 30,000 T cell genomes, went into each replicate PCR. Purified libraries were quantified with a Qubit 3.0 fluorometer, sized on a Bioanalyzer 2100, and re-quantified with the KAPA Library Quantification kit. A separate single-read 150-cycle Illumina NextSeq 550 flow cell was used to sequence each immunoSEQ 96-well plate. In the original analysis: Because the immunoSEQ output included only junctional sequences and no quality scores, the filtering could not be the same as the filtering used for full-length reads. To assign V/J genes and CDR3, sequences were annotated using PyIR, a Python wrapper for IgBLAST v1.9, with IMGT germline references. Any read was removed if the V/J assignment was weak (E-value above 1e-6), the CDR3 was missing, or the read contained stop codons, out-of-frame junctions, or ambiguous translated residues. A V3J clonotype was defined by an identical inferred V gene, J gene, and CDR3 amino acid sequence. The percentage overlap between two repertoires was calculated by dividing the number of shared unique clonotypes by the size of the smaller repertoire. Repertoire richness was assessed with RTK rarefaction, the Chao1 estimator, and Recon v2.1 estimates of unobserved clonotypes. Generation probabilities were computed with OLGA for all TCRbeta clonotypes obtained by the gDNA method from several donors. The clones in this table, taken by TCRdb from immuneACCESS, are in-frame only. Not every clone is retained; where verified, under half of the shortfall comes from an unresolved V gene, and the cause of the rest is unknown. V, J and clone size derive from that table, while D and trimming were established from the DNA sequence. In all, the sample holds 2,500,000 or so clones, and around 90% of those were seen once. The ten top clones hold around 0.38% of the sample.

This entry comes from a study of shared clonotypes between healthy human individuals (dated by TCRdb to the early 2020s). About the full investigation: The cohort comprised a couple of women and a few men aged 18 to 49 years. For each donor, CD4 naive and CD4 memory were each given three plates, CD8 naive was given two plates, and CD8 memory was given one plate. Blood TCR repertoires of 5 or 6 healthy adults were deeply sequenced to estimate repertoire size and the extent of clonotype sharing between individuals. To increase sequencing depth and limit assay-specific biases, different laboratories used diverse techniques to prepare libraries and sequence TCR repertoires. Each donor's leukapheresis produced roughly between roughly 0.94 and 9.5 billion PBMCs. On the study overall, not on this receptor specifically: Even with the large sequencing depth, rarefaction of the sorted-subset datasets indicated that sequencing was incomplete. About 5% of naive CD4, 3.5% of naive CD8, around 2.3% of memory CD4, and less than 0.45% of memory CD8 clonotypes were shared across a few donors. Because the study included only a small number of donors, the genetic and exposure-history diversity represented was limited. Based on pairwise subsampling, the degree of clonotype sharing among donors was expected to be affected by sequencing depth. Sampling was restricted to blood, and TCR repertoires in tissues likely differ from the TCR repertoires found in blood. Compared with non-shared clonotypes, clonotypes shared by all four sorted-subset donors had higher generation probabilities. Estimated clonotype richness was generally larger for naive than for memory subsets.

The donors were healthy, HIV-negative adults with no recently reported acute infections or vaccinations. All donors were Caucasian adults living in Nashville, Tennessee, USA. Magnetic negative selection was used to enrich CD4+ T cells, after which naive cells were positively selected on CD45RA and the negative fraction became the memory subset. Blood was obtained by leukapheresis, after which PBMCs were separated by Ficoll-Histopaque density gradient centrifugation and cryopreserved in liquid nitrogen vapor phase. Analytical flow cytometry was used to check the purity and quantity of every magnetically sorted T cell population. From each sorted fraction, genomic DNA was isolated and quantified by UV absorbance on a Nanodrop 2000c.

This clonotype was sampled from a man aged 18 to 35 in good health. Some clones in this sample may be carry-over from other donors' samples. Recombination connected TRBV7-8 to TRBJ2-6; the D gene lacks a confident call. Sequencing used naive CD4+ T cells from PBMCs. The cell subset or site label for this specimen denotes: CD45RA+ positively selected. DNA sequence: TGTGCCAGCAGCTGGCGAGAGGCCAACGTCCTGACTTTC. This codes for CASSWREANVLTF. With the rest looked up from the reference TRBV7-8 and TRBJ2-6 genes rather than sequenced, the full variable domain is GAGVSQSPRYKVAKRGQDVALRCDPISGHVSLFWYQQALGQGPEFLTYFQNEAQLDKSGLPSDRFFAERPEGSVSTLKIQRTQQEDSAVYLCASSWREANVLTFGAGSRLTVL.